The 10 T cell receptor beta chains below come from one sample, sequenced in a study of T-cell reconstitution after alpha-beta-depleted transplantation in children. Unique molecular identifiers were incorporated into the prepared TCRbeta library. MiXCR was run by TCRdb on the PCR reads, yielding one entry per CDR3 protein. The table shows 200,000 or so distinct CDR3 sequences, with about 6% occurring only once. The input for sequencing was PBMCs, taken before TCRalphabeta/CD19-depleted stem cell transplant. Receptors were obtained from a girl under three years old with combined immunodeficiency, due to receive a stem cell transplant.

This clonotype was found many times. This chain links TRBV6-2 or TRBV6-3 with TRBJ1-2, with 8 nucleotides matching TRBD1. Germline lookup yields CDR1 MNHEY and CDR2 SVGEGT. The CDR3 loop spans 13 amino acids. Losses at the gene ends were 10 bases for V and 1 base for J; bases not matched to a gene: 5. CDR3 sequence: CATGTGVNYGYTF. In nucleotides, the CDR3 is TGTGCCACCGGGACAGGAGTTAACTATGGCTACACCTTC.

This clonotype occurred many times. This rearrangement joins TRBV25-1 to TRBJ2-2; D is uncertain. Germline CDR1 and CDR2: MGHDK and SYGVNS. Trimming removed 1 base at V and 7 bases at J, with 7 bases between. This CDR3 is built from 13 residues. DNA for the CDR3: TGTGCCAGCAGTGAATCGGAAGACGGGGAGCTGTTTTTT. This sequence encodes CASSESEDGELFF.

This clonotype was observed a handful of times. This chain joins TRBV6-1 and TRBJ1-1; TRBD1 might be the D (5 bases). This CDR3 is built from 14 residues. Germline V gene sequence: CDR1 MNHNS, CDR2 SASEGT. V shed 2 bases and J shed 5 bases, with 12 bases lying between them. The DNA of the CDR3 is TGTGCCAGCAGTGAACACCGGTGGGGGACTGAAGCTTTCTTT. Translated: CASSEHRWGTEAFF.

This clonotype was counted many times. The V gene is TRBV4-1, the J gene TRBJ2-7; D unclear. This CDR3 contains 13 residues. V was clipped by 0 bases and J by 4 bases, with 7 bases between them. The germline V gene has CDR1 MGHRA and CDR2 YSYEKL. In DNA, the CDR3 is TGCGCCAGCAGCCAAGATCCCACTTACGAGCAGTACTTC. Amino acids: CASSQDPTYEQYF.

This clonotype was seen at least ten times. This sequence joins TRBV4-1 and TRBJ2-1; D is perhaps TRBD1 or TRBD2 (5 bases each). Germline V gene sequence: CDR1 MGHRA, CDR2 YSYEKL. V lost 4 bases and J 9 bases, leaving 28 bases between the germline ends. CDR3 length equals 18 residues. The CDR3 DNA sequence: TGCGCCAGCAGCCCAAGAAAGACACCCGGCAGGGCCGCGGGTGAGCAGTTCTTC. It codes for CASSPRKTPGRAAGEQFF.

Points on this clonotype: Since a much larger clone is just one base distant, this may be a read error. The rearrangement links TRBV20-1 to TRBJ2-6; a weak D match, TRBD1 (6 bases). Germline V gene sequence: CDR1 DFQATT, CDR2 SNEGSKA (reference sequence). CDR3 size: 17 residues. The CDR3 coding sequence is TGCAGTGCTAGTGTGGCAGGGGCCTGCTCTGGGTCCAACGTCCTGACTTTC. Translation: CSASVAGACSGSNVLTF.

As regards this clonotype: This clone may be a read error of a much larger clone one base away. The chain uses TRBV20-1 and TRBJ2-5, with TRBD2 as a possible D gene (6 bases). The CDR3 extends over 19 amino acids. Germline lookup yields CDR1 DFQATT and CDR2 SNEGSKA (reference sequence). V lost 1 base, J lost 2 bases, and 26 bases lay in between. The CDR3 protein is CSARGESAGTPPWQETQYF. The CDR3 nucleotides read TGCAGTGCTAGAGGGGAGAGCGCAGGGACTCCCCCCTGGCAAGAGACCCAGTACTTC.

In its sample, this clonotype was seen many times. This sequence joins TRBV24-1 and TRBJ2-1; 9 positions agree with TRBD2. The length of the CDR3 is 15 residues. The ends lost 5 bases at V and 4 bases at J; junction bases unmatched: 5. CDR1 KGHDR and CDR2 SFDVKD come from the germline V gene. CDR3 in amino acids: CATSGASGVYNEQFF. The DNA for the CDR3 is TGTGCCACCAGTGGGGCTAGCGGGGTGTACAATGAGCAGTTCTTC.

There are many counts of this clonotype. The chain links TRBV5-1 to TRBJ1-1; D is possibly TRBD1 (5 bases). Trimming took off 4 bases at V and 3 bases at J, with 16 bases between the two ends. There are 15 residues in the CDR3. Germline V gene lookup returns CDR1 SGHRS and CDR2 YFSETQ. The DNA of the CDR3 is TGCGCCAGCAGCCACCTCCCTGGAGGGGACACTGAAGCTTTCTTT. Protein: CASSHLPGGDTEAFF.

This clonotype was observed many times. The chain links TRBV4-1 to TRBJ1-1; D not certain. Germline V gene data show CDR1 as MGHRA and CDR2 as YSYEKL. V was pared by 0 bases and J by 0 bases, with 8 bases between. This CDR3 region has 15 residues. The CDR3 DNA follows: TGCGCCAGCAGCCAAGATCCAGTTATGAACACTGAAGCTTTCTTT. Translation gives CASSQDPVMNTEAFF.